The clone carrying this TCR beta chain was observed at least ten times. This CDR3 has 15 amino acids. Germline CDR1 and CDR2: SGHNT and YYREEE (reference sequence). The ends were cut back, 3 bases at V and 5 bases at J, with 15 bases in the middle. They built TCR cDNA with 5'RACE template switching, a step that put in a universal primer site and UMIs. TCRdb reprocessed the 5' RACE reads with MiXCR, giving one entry per CDR3 protein. The sample contains more than 30,000 distinct CDR3 sequences, 6% to 8.5% of which appear only once. This sample stems from a study of T cells after yellow fever vaccination. Findings and caveats of the study: Post-booster repertoires again held most primary-vaccination clones (about 96% CD4, 85% to 90% CD8). Abundant contaminating clonotypes from the bulk population could appear in FACS-sorted repertoires.

V is TRBV5-4 and J is TRBJ2-1; D may be TRBD2 (6 bases). This clonotype originated in a man between 18 and 29 years old who received the YFV17D yellow fever vaccine. Sequenced material: PBMCs, either bulk or a sorted T-cell subset (CD4+, CD8+, memory, or dextramer-sorted; not recorded which), taken on the day of the first yellow fever vaccination. CDR3 residues: CASSSSRRGNNEQFF. The CDR3 region has the DNA TGTGCCAGCAGCTCCAGCCGGAGGGGAAACAATGAGCAGTTCTTC.